This T cell receptor beta chain came from a study of control samples from healthy donors and cancer patients. Germline CDR1 and CDR2: KGHDR and SFDVKD. The CDR3 is made up of 16 amino acids. Trimming removed 3 bases from V and 9 bases from J; junction bases left unmatched: 9. Sequenced by immunoSEQ multiplex PCR; TCRdb stores in-frame clones only, minus some. The sample includes some 130,000 clones, approximately 90% of them seen just once. This chain links TRBV24-1 with TRBJ2-1; 11 bases are shared with TRBD2. Sequences were obtained from blood. This clonotype originated in a man between 35 and 55 years old in good health. DNA for the CDR3: TGTGCCACCAGTGATCTTAGCGGGGGGGCGATTCGTGAGCAGTTCTTC. Translation gives CATSDLSGGAIREQFF.